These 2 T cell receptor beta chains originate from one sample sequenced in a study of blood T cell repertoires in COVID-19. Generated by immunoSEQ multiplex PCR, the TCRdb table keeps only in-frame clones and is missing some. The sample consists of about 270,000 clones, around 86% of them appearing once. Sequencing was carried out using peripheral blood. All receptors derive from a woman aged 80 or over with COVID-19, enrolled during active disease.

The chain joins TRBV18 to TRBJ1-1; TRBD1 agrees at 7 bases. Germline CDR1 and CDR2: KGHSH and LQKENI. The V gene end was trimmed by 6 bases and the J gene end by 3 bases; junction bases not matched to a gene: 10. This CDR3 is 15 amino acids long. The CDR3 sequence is CASSFKGARDTEAFF. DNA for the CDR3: TGTGCCAGCTCCTTTAAGGGGGCCAGGGACACTGAAGCTTTCTTT.

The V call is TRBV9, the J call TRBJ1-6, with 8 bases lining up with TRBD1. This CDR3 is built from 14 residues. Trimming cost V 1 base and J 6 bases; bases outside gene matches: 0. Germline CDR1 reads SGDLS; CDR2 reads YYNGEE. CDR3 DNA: TGTGCCAGCAGCGTACAGGGGGCTAATTCACCCCTCCACTTT. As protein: CASSVQGANSPLHF.